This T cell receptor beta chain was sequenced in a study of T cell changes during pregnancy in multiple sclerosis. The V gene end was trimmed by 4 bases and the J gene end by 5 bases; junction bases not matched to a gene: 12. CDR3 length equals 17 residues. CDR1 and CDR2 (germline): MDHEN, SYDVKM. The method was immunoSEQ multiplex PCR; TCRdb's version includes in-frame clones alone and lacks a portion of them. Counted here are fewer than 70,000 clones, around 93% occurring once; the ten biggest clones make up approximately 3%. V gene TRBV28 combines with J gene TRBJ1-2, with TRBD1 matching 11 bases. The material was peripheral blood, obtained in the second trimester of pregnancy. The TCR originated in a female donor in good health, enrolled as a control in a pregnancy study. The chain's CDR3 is CASSSPSGQGDIYGYTF. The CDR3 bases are TGTGCCAGCAGTTCCCCATCGGGACAGGGGGACATTTATGGCTACACCTTC.